This TCR beta chain was captured in a study of regulatory T cells in long-lasting Graves disease. This clonotype was counted ten times or more. As for time point: persistent/refractory GD, antithyroid drugs over 5 years with positive TRAb. Isolated PBMC RNA provided the starting material for the TCR library. Combining iRepertoire HTBI primers with Arm-PCR of CDR3 regions, the authors built TCR beta libraries. MiXCR, run by TCRdb on the multiplex PCR reads, gives a single entry per CDR3 protein. Here the sample spans about 310,000 distinct CDR3 sequences, 22% being singletons. There are 14 residues in the CDR3. The V gene's germline CDR1 is SGHTA and CDR2 FQGTGA. The trim removed 2 bases at V and 8 bases at J, leaving 6 bases unmatched.

Sequencing used peripheral blood mononuclear cells (PBMCs), obtained when the disease was refractory, from a patient treated with antithyroid drugs. The clonotype comes from a female donor with Graves disease. The gene calls are TRBV7-3 and TRBJ2-4; 7 nucleotides match TRBD1. The CDR3 region is CASSLGTDGDIQYF. The CDR3 coding sequence is TGTGCCAGCAGCTTAGGGACAGACGGCGACATTCAGTACTTC.